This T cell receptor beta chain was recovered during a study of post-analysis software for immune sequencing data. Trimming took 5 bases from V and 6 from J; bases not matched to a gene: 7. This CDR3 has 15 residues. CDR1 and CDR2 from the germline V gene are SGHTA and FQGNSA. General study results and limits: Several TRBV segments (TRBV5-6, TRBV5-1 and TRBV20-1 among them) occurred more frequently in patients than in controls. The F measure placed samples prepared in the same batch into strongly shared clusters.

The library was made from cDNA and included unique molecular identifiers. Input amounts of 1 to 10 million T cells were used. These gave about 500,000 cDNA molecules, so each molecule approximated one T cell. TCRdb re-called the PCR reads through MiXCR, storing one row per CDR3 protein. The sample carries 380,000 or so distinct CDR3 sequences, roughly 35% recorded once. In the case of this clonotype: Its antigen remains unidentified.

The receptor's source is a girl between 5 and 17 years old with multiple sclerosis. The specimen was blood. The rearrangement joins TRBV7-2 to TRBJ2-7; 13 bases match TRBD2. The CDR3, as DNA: TGTGCCAGCAGCACAACTAGCGGGGGGGCCAGCGAGCAGTACTTC. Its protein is CASSTTSGGASEQYF.